Detailed here is one TCR beta chain. Its antigen is still unknown. Method: immunoSEQ multiplex PCR; TCRdb's copy keeps in-frame clones and lacks some. The table includes approximately 99,000 clones, roughly nine tenths detected once. The data derive from a study of PD-1 blockade in classical Hodgkin lymphoma. At the level of the study: Nivolumab dosed at 3 mg/kg went to patients intravenously every 2 weeks. Findings and limits, study-wide: The authors excluded patients who started nivolumab under 1 year after ASCT.

Patients all relapsed after autologous stem cell transplantation, and there was variation in brentuximab vedotin exposure. The study recorded best responses of complete response, partial response or progressive disease. The TCR originated in a human donor with classical Hodgkin lymphoma. Sample: peripheral blood mononuclear cells (PBMCs), taken before the second cycle of nivolumab.

Here the CDR3 DNA reads TGTGCCAGCAGCTTCACTCCTGGGACAGGGGTCGAGCAGTACTTC. This encodes CASSFTPGTGVEQYF. The chain joins TRBV11-3 to TRBJ2-7; 10 positions agree with TRBD1. Trimming removed 3 bases from V and 6 bases from J; junction bases left unmatched: 8. The CDR3 is made up of 15 amino acids. In germline, CDR1 is SGHNT, CDR2 YENEEA.